These 26 T cell receptor beta chains came from one sample sequenced in a study of blood T cell repertoires in COVID-19. Some clones are missing from TCRdb's copy, which holds only in-frame ones; the method was immunoSEQ multiplex PCR. The sample has 150,000 or so clones; roughly nine tenths are singletons. Sequencing was performed on peripheral blood. The receptors originated from a human donor in a cohort sampled during active COVID-19.

This clone came up a few times. The J gene is TRBJ2-7, the V gene TRBV20-1; 7 nucleotides match TRBD2. Germline lookup yields CDR1 DFQATT and CDR2 SNEGSKA (reference sequence). The CDR3 consists of 11 residues. Trimming took 5 bases from V and 5 from J; bases not matched to a gene: 3. The CDR3 coding sequence is TGCAGTGCTGGGAGGGGCCACGAGCAGTACTTC. It encodes CSAGRGHEQYF.

Only a few counts were recorded for this clone. The same CDR3 is also encoded by other DNA sequences in this sample. The chain has TRBV18 and TRBJ1-2; 8 bases are a match to TRBD1. CDR3 length: 14 amino acids. Germline V gives CDR1 KGHSH, CDR2 LQKENI. The V and J ends lost 3 bases and 4 bases, in that order; junction bases with no gene match: 4. This CDR3 is CASSPEDRAYGYTF. CDR3 DNA sequence: TGTGCCAGCTCACCTGAGGACAGGGCCTATGGCTACACCTTC.

The chain joins TRBV5-1 to TRBJ1-1; TRBD1 agrees at 7 bases. V shed 0 bases, J shed 5 bases, and the junction held 4 bases outside the gene matches. Per germline, CDR1 SGHRS and CDR2 YFSETQ. This CDR3 has 14 amino acids. CDR3 DNA: TGCGCCAGCAGCTTGGGACAGGGAGGAACTGAAGCTTTCTTT. Translation: CASSLGQGGTEAFF.

The rearrangement links TRBV27 to TRBJ2-7; TRBD1 matches 9 bases. V shed 3 bases and J 2 bases; nucleotides not matched to a gene: 5. Looked up from germline, CDR1 is MNHEY and CDR2 is SMNVEV (reference sequence). The CDR3 extends over 15 amino acids. The CDR3 protein is CASSLGQGRTYEQYF. CDR3 sequence (DNA): TGTGCCAGCAGTTTGGGACAGGGACGGACCTACGAGCAGTACTTC.

J is TRBJ2-6 and V is TRBV5-1; TRBD2 might be the D (8 bases). The CDR3 spans 16 residues. With 5 bases removed from V and 4 bases from J, the gap between germline ends came to 16 bases. CDR1 and CDR2 from the germline V gene are SGHRS and YFSETQ. The CDR3 sequence is CASSREGAIGANVLTF. CDR3 in DNA: TGCGCCAGCAGTCGGGAGGGGGCGATCGGGGCCAACGTCCTGACTTTC.

V usage is TRBV9 and J usage is TRBJ1-6; possible D gene TRBD1, 5 bases. CDR1 SGDLS and CDR2 YYNGEE come from the germline V gene. The CDR3 has 16 amino acids. V lost 3 bases and J lost 6, with 16 bases in between. The CDR3 nucleotides are TGTGCCAGCAGCGGCAGGGAAGGTGCGTCTAATTCACCCCTCCACTTT. It encodes CASSGREGASNSPLHF.

The chain is built from TRBV5-1 and TRBJ1-1; TRBD1 aligns across 9 bases. J lost 3 bases, V lost 0 bases, and 3 bases had no gene match. In germline, CDR1 is SGHRS, CDR2 YFSETQ. The CDR3 totals 15 residues. The CDR3 is CASSLGTGAHTEAFF. CDR3 bases: TGCGCCAGCAGCTTGGGGACAGGGGCCCACACTGAAGCTTTCTTT.

This chain connects TRBV30 to TRBJ2-7, with 8 bases lining up with TRBD1. Germline CDR1 is GTSNPN and CDR2 is SVGIG (reference sequence). V lost 2 bases, J lost 2 bases, and 5 bases stayed unmatched. The CDR3 runs 14 residues. CDR3 in DNA: TGTGCCTGGAGTCCGCCACAGGGGGCCTACGAGCAGTACTTC. Translation: CAWSPPQGAYEQYF. The variable domain in full, completed from reference TRBV30 and TRBJ2-7, reads SQTIHQWPATLVQPVGSPLSLECTVEGTSNPNLYWYRQAAGRGLQLLFYSVGIGQISSEVPQNLSASRPQDRQFILSSKKLLLSDSGFYLCAWSPPQGAYEQYFGPGTRLTVT.

The chain links TRBV5-1 to TRBJ2-3; 10 nucleotides align to TRBD1. Germline V gives CDR1 SGHRS, CDR2 YFSETQ. V dropped 4 bases and J dropped 3; count of bases not matched to a gene: 5. CDR3 length: 15 residues. CDR3 sequence: CASSPDRGWTDTQYF. The CDR3 DNA follows: TGCGCCAGCAGCCCGGACAGGGGGTGGACAGATACGCAGTATTTT.

This clone was counted ten times or more. The rearrangement uses TRBV10-3 and TRBJ1-4; D is unclear. The CDR3 consists of 14 residues. Trimming removed 2 bases from V and 8 bases from J, with 12 bases in between. Germline CDR1 reads ENHRY; CDR2 reads SYGVKD. The CDR3 sequence: CAISEPSSGEKLFF. The CDR3 DNA follows: TGTGCCATCAGTGAGCCCTCTTCAGGCGAAAAACTGTTTTTT.

This clone was recorded once. The CDR3: CASSLRTSGGVQETQYF. The CDR3 nucleotides are TGTGCCAGCAGCTTAAGGACTAGCGGGGGTGTACAAGAGACCCAGTACTTC. The chain recombines TRBV11-2 with TRBJ2-5, with TRBD2 matching 13 bases. The CDR3 has 17 amino acids. The V gene end was trimmed by 2 bases and the J gene end by 2 bases; junction bases not matched to a gene: 5. CDR1 is SGHAT, CDR2 FQNNGV, per germline.

The chain recombines TRBV18 with TRBJ2-7; D is perhaps TRBD2 (6 bases). The CDR3 has 17 residues. Germline V CDR1 and CDR2: KGHSH, LQKENI. V was trimmed by 1 base and J by 4 bases, leaving 20 bases between them. In DNA form, the CDR3 reads TGTGCCAGCTCACCACTGGCGTCTAGCGCGAGCGGGTACGAGCAGTACTTC. It encodes CASSPLASSASGYEQYF.

The V call is TRBV5-1, the J call TRBJ2-5; 13 bases align to TRBD2. The CDR3 extends over 18 amino acids. V lost 0 bases and J lost 2; bases outside the gene matches: 7. Germline-derived CDR1 and CDR2 are SGHRS and YFSETQ. The DNA of the CDR3 is TGCGCCAGCAGCTTGGTCGGACTAGCGGGAGTAGAGCAAGAGACCCAGTACTTC. This encodes CASSLVGLAGVEQETQYF.

The gene calls are TRBV19 and TRBJ1-3; 10 nucleotides line up with TRBD1. CDR1 and CDR2 from the germline V gene are LNHDA and SQIVND (reference sequence). Trimming took 5 bases from V and 0 from J; bases not matched to a gene: 4. This CDR3 contains 16 residues. CDR3 sequence reads: CASSPGDRGSGNTIYF. In DNA, the CDR3 is TGTGCCAGTAGTCCCGGGGACAGGGGCTCTGGAAACACCATATATTTT.

The chain recombines TRBV5-4 with TRBJ1-6; maybe TRBD1 (5 bases). Germline CDR1 reads SGHNT; CDR2 reads YYREEE (reference sequence). This CDR3 contains 14 residues. Trimming stripped 6 bases from V and 5 bases from J, with 12 bases between. CDR3 bases: TGTGCCAGCACCTCGGGACTGAATAATTCACCCCTCCACTTT. Translation: CASTSGLNNSPLHF.

The chain links TRBV7-9 to TRBJ2-3; the match to TRBD2 covers 9 bases. V shed 0 bases, J shed 4 bases, and the junction held 2 bases outside the gene matches. Germline loops: CDR1 SEHNR, CDR2 FQNEAQ (reference sequence). The CDR3 spans 15 residues. For the CDR3, the DNA is TGTGCCAGCAGCTTAGCAGCGGGGGGATCAGATACGCAGTATTTT. Residues: CASSLAAGGSDTQYF.

This clone was counted only a few times. The chain uses TRBV7-3 and TRBJ2-1; D is possibly TRBD2 (5 bases). This CDR3 is built from 13 residues. V gave up 2 bases and J gave up 4 bases, with 6 bases separating them. Looked up from germline, CDR1 is SGHTA and CDR2 is FQGTGA. The CDR3 sequence: CASSLGEYNEQFF. For the CDR3, the DNA is TGTGCCAGCAGCTTAGGGGAGTACAATGAGCAGTTCTTC.

This chain uses TRBV28 with TRBJ1-2, with 9 positions matching TRBD1. Germline assignment: CDR1 MDHEN and CDR2 SYDVKM. The V segment lost 8 bases and the J segment 1 base; nucleotides outside the gene matches: 11. This CDR3 spans 16 amino acids. The CDR3 here is CASQWGAGQGNYGYTF. The CDR3 DNA follows: TGTGCCAGCCAATGGGGGGCGGGACAGGGTAACTATGGCTACACCTTC.

The rearrangement uses TRBV10-3 and TRBJ2-7, with D possibly TRBD1 on 6 matching bases. The CDR3 extends over 13 amino acids. Trimming shortened V by 7 bases and J by 1 base, and 11 bases separated the two germline ends. Per germline, CDR1 ENHRY and CDR2 SYGVKD. The CDR3 DNA reads TGTGCCATCAAATCTGGACAGTCCTACGAGCAGTACTTC. It specifies CAIKSGQSYEQYF.

This rearrangement joins TRBV5-4 to TRBJ1-4, with a tentative D call TRBD1 (5 bases). CDR3 size: 15 residues. Trimming removed 0 bases at V and 7 bases at J, with 13 bases between. CDR1 SGHNT and CDR2 YYREEE come from the germline V gene (reference sequence). The CDR3 nucleotides read TGTGCCAGCAGCTTGGGGGCGCGGGGCTCTGAAAAACTGTTTTTT. Residues: CASSLGARGSEKLFF.

This clone was detected only a few times. DNA for the CDR3: TGTGCCAGCAGCTTAGATTTCGACAGAAACACTGAAGCTTTCTTT. It is translated as CASSLDFDRNTEAFF. The rearrangement links TRBV7-9 to TRBJ1-1, with D possibly being TRBD1 (5 bases). Germline values: CDR1 SEHNR, CDR2 FQNEAQ (reference sequence). The length of the CDR3 is 15 residues. Trimming took off 1 base at V and 2 bases at J, with 11 bases between the two ends.

J is TRBJ2-1 and V is TRBV7-3; tentatively, D is TRBD1 (6 bases). CDR3 length equals 15 residues. The ends were cut back, 4 bases at V and 3 bases at J, with 13 bases in the middle. CDR1 SGHTA and CDR2 FQGTGA come from the germline V gene. CDR3 residues: CASSWGLAGYNEQFF. CDR3 DNA: TGTGCCAGCAGCTGGGGGCTAGCTGGCTACAATGAGCAGTTCTTC.

This rearrangement joins TRBV28 to TRBJ1-3; 10 positions match TRBD1. CDR3 length: 14 amino acids. Losses at the gene ends were 8 bases for V and 8 bases for J; bases not matched to a gene: 9. Germline lookup yields CDR1 MDHEN and CDR2 SYDVKM. This chain's CDR3 is CASSQGQGIDTIYF. CDR3 nucleotides: TGTGCCAGCTCACAGGGACAGGGGATAGACACCATATATTTT.

The sample holds one count of this clone. The chain links TRBV7-9 to TRBJ2-7; D gene unclear. This CDR3 spans 12 amino acids. Germline V lookup: CDR1 SEHNR, CDR2 FQNEAQ (reference sequence). The V gene lost 7 bases and the J gene lost 3 bases, with 10 bases spanning the gap. The CDR3 loop is CASTDLDYEQYF. CDR3 nucleotides: TGTGCCAGCACCGACTTAGACTACGAGCAGTACTTC. Variable domain in full (rest from reference TRBV7-9 and TRBJ2-7): DTGVSQNPRHKITKRGQNVTFRCDPISEHNRLYWYRQTLGQGPEFLTYFQNEAQLEKSRLLSDRFSAERPKGSFSTLEIQRTEQGDSAMYLCASTDLDYEQYFGPGTRLTVT.

Comment on this clone: Different DNA sequences within this sample yield the same CDR3. The chain joins TRBV6-2 or TRBV6-3 to TRBJ1-3; D possibly corresponds to TRBD1 (5 bases). The ends were cut back, 5 bases at V and 0 bases at J, with 14 bases in the middle. Germline CDR1 is MNHEY and CDR2 is SVGEGT. The CDR3 length is 16 residues. In nucleotides, the CDR3 is TGTGCCAGCAGTACAAACAGGCTACTCTCTGGAAACACCATATATTTT. It translates to CASSTNRLLSGNTIYF.

The chain joins TRBV7-2 to TRBJ1-5; possible D gene TRBD1, 5 bases. This CDR3 is 17 amino acids long. Germline V gene lookup returns CDR1 SGHTA and CDR2 FQGNSA. Trimming left V 5 bases short and J 6 bases short, with 23 bases between. This CDR3 is CASSQRRGEGSSQPQHF. CDR3 nucleotides: TGTGCCAGCAGCCAGAGACGCGGGGAGGGGTCGAGTCAGCCCCAGCATTTT. The full variable domain, with the rest looked up from reference TRBV7-2 and TRBJ1-5, is GAGVSQSPSNKVTEKGKDVELRCDPISGHTALYWYRQSLGQGLEFLIYFQGNSAPDKSGLPSDRFSAERTGGSVSTLTIQRTQQEDSAVYLCASSQRRGEGSSQPQHFGDGTRLSIL.